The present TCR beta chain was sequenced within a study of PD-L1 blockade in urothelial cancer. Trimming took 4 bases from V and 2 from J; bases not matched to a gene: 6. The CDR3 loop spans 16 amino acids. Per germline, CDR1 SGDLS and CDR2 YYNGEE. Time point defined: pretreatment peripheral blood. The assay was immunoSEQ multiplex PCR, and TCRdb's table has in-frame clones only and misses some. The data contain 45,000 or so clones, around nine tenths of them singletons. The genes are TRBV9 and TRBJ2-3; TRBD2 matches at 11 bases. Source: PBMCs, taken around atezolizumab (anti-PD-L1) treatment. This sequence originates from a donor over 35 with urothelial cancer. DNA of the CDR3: TGTGCCAGCAGCACAGGGACTAGCGGATACACAGATACGCAGTATTTT. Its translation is CASSTGTSGYTDTQYF.